This is a list of T cell receptor beta chains from one sample in a study of identical twins. TCRdb re-called the 5' RACE reads through MiXCR, storing one row per CDR3 protein. The repertoire holds just under 650,000 distinct CDR3 sequences, with roughly 7.1% as singletons. The same sample was also used in a study of yellow fever vaccine responses in identical twins.

Sequencing used PBMCs. Source of these receptors: a woman between 18 and 29 years old in good health. Both conserved end residues are part of each CDR3. D genes are given only for firm matches. Clone size is shown for a subset of rows, as once, few, many or a class of expanded clone.

j_call: TRBJ1-1; d_call: .; clone_size: few; v_call: TRBV7-8; cdr3_nt: TGTGCCAGCAGCTTAGATGGCAGCATTCGGCAGAACACTGAAGCTTTCTTT; cdr3_aa: CASSLDGSIRQNTEAFF
j_call: TRBJ1-2; d_call: TRBD1; clone_size: many; v_call: TRBV20-1; cdr3_nt: TGCAGTGCGACAGGGACTAACTATGGCTACACCTTC; cdr3_aa: CSATGTNYGYTF
j_call: TRBJ2-1; d_call: TRBD2; clone_size: few; v_call: TRBV7-2; cdr3_nt: TGTGCCTCCTCGAATCGGGTCTCTAGCGGATCTACCCATGAGCAGTTCTTC; cdr3_aa: CASSNRVSSGSTHEQFF
j_call: TRBJ2-2; d_call: .; clone_size: many; v_call: TRBV12-3/TRBV12-4; cdr3_nt: TGTGCCAGCAGCAAAGCCGGGACACCGTACACCGGGGAGCTGTTTTTT; cdr3_aa: CASSKAGTPYTGELFF
j_call: TRBJ2-7; d_call: .; clone_size: .; v_call: TRBV5-4; cdr3_nt: TGTGCCAGCAGCTTGTGGGACACATCCTACGAGCAGTACTTC; cdr3_aa: CASSLWDTSYEQYF
j_call: TRBJ2-3; d_call: TRBD2; clone_size: .; v_call: TRBV12-5; cdr3_nt: TGTGCTAGTGGTCCCCCCTCGGGTAGCGGGGCCTTCACAGATACGCAGTATTTT; cdr3_aa: CASGPPSGSGAFTDTQYF
j_call: TRBJ2-5; d_call: .; clone_size: .; v_call: TRBV11-2; cdr3_nt: TGTGCCAGCAGCTTAGGGATGACGGTACTACAAGAGACCCAGTACTTC; cdr3_aa: CASSLGMTVLQETQYF
j_call: TRBJ2-7; d_call: .; clone_size: many; v_call: TRBV16; cdr3_nt: TGTGCCAGCAGCCAATCTATAGACAGACCCTACGAGCAGTACTTC; cdr3_aa: CASSQSIDRPYEQYF
j_call: TRBJ1-4; d_call: .; clone_size: few; v_call: TRBV2; cdr3_nt: TGTGCCAGCAGTGAACAGACAGGATCCGTGCTGTTTTTT; cdr3_aa: CASSEQTGSVLFF
j_call: TRBJ1-5; d_call: .; clone_size: many; v_call: TRBV21-1; cdr3_nt: TGTGCCAGCAGCAAAGAGGGCAGCAGCCCTTATAATCAGCCCCAGCATTTT; cdr3_aa: CASSKEGSSPYNQPQHF
j_call: TRBJ2-5; d_call: .; clone_size: few; v_call: TRBV12-3/TRBV12-4; cdr3_nt: TGTGCCAGCAGTTCTATTTCGGGGCTGGACCAAGAGACCCAGTACTTC; cdr3_aa: CASSSISGLDQETQYF
j_call: TRBJ2-1; d_call: TRBD2; clone_size: few; v_call: TRBV10-2; cdr3_nt: TGCGCCAGCAGTGACAAGGGACTAGCACACCCGAGGATCGATGAGCAGTTCTTC; cdr3_aa: CASSDKGLAHPRIDEQFF
j_call: TRBJ1-4; d_call: .; clone_size: .; v_call: TRBV18; cdr3_nt: TGTGCCAGCTCACCGGACGGTAGCGTACAAAAACTGTTTTTT; cdr3_aa: CASSPDGSVQKLFF
j_call: TRBJ2-5; d_call: .; clone_size: .; v_call: TRBV6-2/TRBV6-3; cdr3_nt: TGTGCCAGCAGTTACGCCCCGGGGGAGTGGTTCGAGACCCAGTACTTC; cdr3_aa: CASSYAPGEWFETQYF
j_call: TRBJ2-2; d_call: TRBD2; clone_size: .; v_call: TRBV7-6; cdr3_nt: TGTGCCAGCAGCCTCAATGTTCCGGTGGTAGCGGGGGCCGAAGGCGGGGAGCTGTTTTTT; cdr3_aa: CASSLNVPVVAGAEGGELFF
j_call: TRBJ2-5; d_call: TRBD1; clone_size: many; v_call: TRBV28; cdr3_nt: TGTGCCACCCAGATTTCGACAGGGGTGGAGACCCAGTACTTC; cdr3_aa: CATQISTGVETQYF
j_call: TRBJ2-1; d_call: .; clone_size: few; v_call: TRBV7-9; cdr3_nt: TGTGCCAGCAGCTCGCCTATGGGCCCTGAGCAGTTCTTC; cdr3_aa: CASSSPMGPEQFF
j_call: TRBJ1-4; d_call: .; clone_size: few; v_call: TRBV4-1; cdr3_nt: TGCGCCAGCACCGACGGTGGGTCCGCCAATGAAAAACTGTTTTTT; cdr3_aa: CASTDGGSANEKLFF
j_call: TRBJ2-5; d_call: .; clone_size: .; v_call: TRBV3-1; cdr3_nt: TGTGCCAGCAGCCAAGAGAGCGGTCCGGGGACCCAGTACTTC; cdr3_aa: CASSQESGPGTQYF
j_call: TRBJ2-5; d_call: TRBD1; clone_size: .; v_call: TRBV12-3/TRBV12-4; cdr3_nt: TGTGCCAGCAGTTTTCCCGGGACAGGCCCGAGTCGGGAGACCCAGTACTTC; cdr3_aa: CASSFPGTGPSRETQYF
j_call: TRBJ2-5; d_call: TRBD2; clone_size: .; v_call: TRBV5-5; cdr3_nt: TGTGCCAGCAGCCCAATGCGGACTAGCGGAAAAGAGACCCAGTACTTC; cdr3_aa: CASSPMRTSGKETQYF
j_call: TRBJ2-3; d_call: TRBD2; clone_size: many; v_call: TRBV2; cdr3_nt: TGTGCCAGCAGCCGACTAGCATATGCAGATACGCAGTATTTT; cdr3_aa: CASSRLAYADTQYF
j_call: TRBJ2-3; d_call: .; clone_size: few; v_call: TRBV5-4; cdr3_nt: TGTGCCAGCAGCTTGGGACACCCCACCAACACAGATACGCAGTATTTT; cdr3_aa: CASSLGHPTNTDTQYF
j_call: TRBJ2-7; d_call: .; clone_size: few; v_call: TRBV5-1; cdr3_nt: TGCGCCAGCAGCTTGCTTGATTCAGGGTTCGAGCAGTACTTC; cdr3_aa: CASSLLDSGFEQYF
j_call: TRBJ1-1; d_call: TRBD1; clone_size: few; v_call: TRBV6-1; cdr3_nt: TGTGCCAGCAGTCAAGGAAGGGGGACAGGGTACACTGAAGCTTTCTTT; cdr3_aa: CASSQGRGTGYTEAFF
j_call: TRBJ2-3; d_call: TRBD2; clone_size: few; v_call: TRBV20-1; cdr3_nt: TGCAGTGCTCTAGCGGGGCGCACAGATACGCAGTATTTT; cdr3_aa: CSALAGRTDTQYF
j_call: TRBJ2-1; d_call: .; clone_size: few; v_call: TRBV10-3; cdr3_nt: TGTGCCATCAGTGAGGTCTGGGGTGGCAATGAGCAGTTCTTC; cdr3_aa: CAISEVWGGNEQFF
j_call: TRBJ1-1; d_call: .; clone_size: many; v_call: TRBV15; cdr3_nt: TGTGCCACCAGCAGAGATCTAGGGTCCGAGAAGGCTTTCTTT; cdr3_aa: CATSRDLGSEKAFF
j_call: TRBJ2-1; d_call: .; clone_size: many; v_call: TRBV5-4; cdr3_nt: TGTGCCAGCAGCTTACCACAGGGTAGTCACCGGTTTGAGCAGTTCTTC; cdr3_aa: CASSLPQGSHRFEQFF
j_call: TRBJ2-1; d_call: TRBD2; clone_size: .; v_call: TRBV7-8; cdr3_nt: TGTGCCAGCAGCCCAACCTTAGCGGGGGGGAGGTCCGCCTACAATGAGCAGTTCTTC; cdr3_aa: CASSPTLAGGRSAYNEQFF
j_call: TRBJ2-7; d_call: TRBD2; clone_size: few; v_call: TRBV7-9; cdr3_nt: TGTGCCAGCACCGACGGGACTAGCGGGAGTGGAGAGCAGTACTTC; cdr3_aa: CASTDGTSGSGEQYF
j_call: TRBJ2-1; d_call: TRBD2; clone_size: few; v_call: TRBV5-1; cdr3_nt: TGCGCCAGCAGCTCACTAGCGGGAGATATCTACAATGAGCAGTTCTTC; cdr3_aa: CASSSLAGDIYNEQFF
j_call: TRBJ2-1; d_call: .; clone_size: many; v_call: TRBV29-1; cdr3_nt: TGCAGCGTTGAAGGGACTGGGTTCTCCTACAATGAGCAGTTCTTC; cdr3_aa: CSVEGTGFSYNEQFF
j_call: TRBJ2-1; d_call: TRBD2; clone_size: .; v_call: TRBV9; cdr3_nt: TGTGCCAGCAGCGTAGTTTACGGGGGGGCAACTGAGCAGTTCTTC; cdr3_aa: CASSVVYGGATEQFF
j_call: TRBJ1-3; d_call: .; clone_size: few; v_call: TRBV21-1; cdr3_nt: TGTGCCAGCAGCAAAGACAGGGAAGAGGGGTCCTCTGGAAACACCATATATTTT; cdr3_aa: CASSKDREEGSSGNTIYF
j_call: TRBJ1-1; d_call: TRBD1; clone_size: many; v_call: TRBV12-3/TRBV12-4; cdr3_nt: TGTGCCAGCAGTCCGGGACAGGGTAGGAACACTGAAGCTTTCTTT; cdr3_aa: CASSPGQGRNTEAFF
j_call: TRBJ1-2; d_call: .; clone_size: .; v_call: TRBV4-1; cdr3_nt: TGCGCCAGCAGCCAAGGTCCGGGCATCGGCTATGGCTACACCTTC; cdr3_aa: CASSQGPGIGYGYTF
j_call: TRBJ2-5; d_call: .; clone_size: few; v_call: TRBV7-9; cdr3_nt: TGTGCCAGCAGCGTTGGAGGGGGCCAACAAGAGACCCAGTACTTC; cdr3_aa: CASSVGGGQQETQYF
j_call: TRBJ1-2; d_call: .; clone_size: many; v_call: TRBV27; cdr3_nt: TGTGCCAGCAGCCCAAAGGGACCTAACTATGGCTACACCTTC; cdr3_aa: CASSPKGPNYGYTF
j_call: TRBJ1-6; d_call: .; clone_size: many; v_call: TRBV5-1; cdr3_nt: TGTGCCAGCAGTTCTAATAATTCACCCCTCCACTTT; cdr3_aa: CASSSNNSPLHF
j_call: TRBJ2-2; d_call: TRBD1; clone_size: many; v_call: TRBV5-6; cdr3_nt: TGTGCCAGCAGCTTGGCACTCTCCGGGACAGGGTACACCGGGGAGCTGTTTTTT; cdr3_aa: CASSLALSGTGYTGELFF